The rows below give T cell receptor beta chains drawn from one sample of a study of cytomegalovirus exposure and HLA in healthy donors. The assay was immunoSEQ multiplex PCR, and TCRdb's table has in-frame clones only and misses some. The sample yields about 160,000 clones, just under 90% seen once. Material for sequencing was PBMCs. The receptors shown here come from a young woman in good health and CMV-seropositive. The CDR3 runs from the conserved cysteine through the conserved F or W. D genes are given only for firm matches. Expanded clones are given a class, and other clones once, few, many or no size at all.

TRBV9,TRBJ2-2,TRBD2,16,.,CASSAAAGRVTGELFF,TGTGCCAGCAGCGCGGCGGCAGGGAGGGTCACCGGGGAGCTGTTTTTT
TRBV28,TRBJ1-3,.,14,.,CASSFGGSGNTIYF,TGTGCCAGCAGTTTCGGGGGCTCTGGAAACACCATATATTTT
TRBV29-1,TRBJ2-7,TRBD1,14,.,CSVEPSGGGYEQYF,TGCAGCGTTGAGCCTTCAGGGGGTGGATACGAGCAGTACTTC
TRBV5-5,TRBJ1-2,.,15,.,CASSLAREGIYGYTF,TGTGCCAGCAGCTTGGCCAGGGAGGGCATCTATGGCTACACCTTC
TRBV4-2,TRBJ2-1,.,15,.,CASSQGERRNNEQFF,TGTGCCAGCAGCCAAGGTGAGCGGAGAAACAATGAGCAGTTCTTC
TRBV4-1,TRBJ1-1,TRBD1,13,.,CASSETGVTEAFF,TGCGCCAGCAGCGAAACAGGGGTCACTGAAGCTTTCTTT
TRBV4-1,TRBJ1-1,.,13,.,CASSQAPNTEAFF,TGCGCCAGCAGCCAAGCTCCGAACACTGAAGCTTTCTTT
TRBV19,TRBJ1-5,.,12,.,CASSAGNQPQHF,TGTGCCAGTAGCGCGGGCAATCAGCCCCAGCATTTT
TRBV5-1,TRBJ1-1,.,13,.,CASSPFPSTEAFF,TGCGCCAGCAGCCCGTTTCCGAGCACTGAAGCTTTCTTT
TRBV6-6,TRBJ2-7,.,11,.,CASSITHEQYF,TGTGCCAGCTCCATAACACACGAGCAGTACTTC
TRBV14,TRBJ2-5,TRBD1,13,few,CASPTGQGWAQYF,TGTGCCAGCCCAACTGGACAGGGGTGGGCCCAGTACTTC
TRBV7-9,TRBJ2-1,TRBD2,17,few,CASSLEGLAGGYNEQFF,TGTGCCAGCAGCTTAGAAGGACTAGCGGGAGGGTACAATGAGCAGTTCTTC
TRBV11-2,TRBJ1-5,.,15,.,CASSFSGLGNQPQHF,TGTGCCAGCAGCTTTTCGGGGTTAGGCAATCAGCCCCAGCATTTT
TRBV7-8,TRBJ2-4,TRBD2,17,.,CASSLALAGERGDIQYF,TGTGCCAGCAGCTTAGCACTAGCGGGAGAGAGGGGGGACATTCAGTACTTC
TRBV7-9,TRBJ1-4,TRBD1,15,.,CASSSHTGGNEKLFF,TGTGCCAGCAGCTCACACACAGGGGGCAATGAAAAACTGTTTTTT
TRBV18,TRBJ2-2,TRBD2,15,.,CASSPASGTTGELFF,TGTGCCAGCTCACCGGCTAGCGGGACGACCGGGGAGCTGTTTTTT
TRBV4-1,TRBJ2-1,TRBD2,17,.,CASSQSQVAGGDNEQFF,TGCGCCAGCAGCCAAAGCCAGGTGGCGGGGGGAGACAATGAGCAGTTCTTC
TRBV13,TRBJ2-3,TRBD1,19,.,CASSPRGQGRPASTDTQYF,TGTGCCAGCAGCCCACGGGGACAGGGCCGTCCTGCTAGCACAGATACGCAGTATTTT
TRBV19,TRBJ1-3,.,18,.,CASSPTGSDLRGGNTIYF,TGTGCCAGTAGCCCTACCGGGTCGGACCTTCGAGGGGGAAACACCATATATTTT
TRBV6-5,TRBJ1-5,TRBD1,14,.,CATRGQGGNQPQHF,TGTGCCACCCGGGGACAGGGCGGCAATCAGCCCCAGCATTTT
TRBV28,TRBJ2-1,.,14,.,CASSFGQSHNEQFF,TGTGCCAGCAGTTTTGGACAGTCGCACAATGAGCAGTTCTTC
TRBV5-4,TRBJ1-1,TRBD1,13,.,CASSFNRGTEAFF,TGTGCCAGCAGCTTTAACAGGGGCACTGAAGCTTTCTTT
TRBV19,TRBJ1-2,.,16,.,CASSIKRKLLNYGYTF,TGTGCCAGTAGTATTAAGCGTAAGCTCCTTAACTATGGCTACACCTTC
TRBV6-1,TRBJ1-2,.,12,.,CASSELRGGYTF,TGTGCCAGCAGTGAATTAAGGGGAGGCTACACCTTC
TRBV10-3,TRBJ2-5,TRBD1,14,.,CAISEGQGAETQYF,TGTGCCATCAGTGAGGGACAGGGGGCAGAGACCCAGTACTTC
TRBV4-3,TRBJ2-7,TRBD2,17,.,CASSQQIGLAGSYEQYF,TGCGCCAGCAGCCAGCAGATAGGACTAGCGGGGTCCTACGAGCAGTACTTC
TRBV27,TRBJ2-7,.,14,.,CASSKDRISYEQYF,TGTGCCAGCAGTAAAGACAGGATCTCCTACGAGCAGTACTTC
TRBV9,TRBJ2-7,.,15,.,CASSAGSRSSYEQYF,TGTGCCAGCAGCGCCGGCTCAAGGAGCTCCTACGAGCAGTACTTC
TRBV18,TRBJ1-1,TRBD1,14,.,CASSPSTGMAEAFF,TGTGCCAGCTCACCATCGACAGGGATGGCTGAAGCTTTCTTT
TRBV5-1,TRBJ1-2,TRBD1,16,.,CASSPRDRGVNYGYTF,TGCGCCAGCAGCCCCCGGGACAGGGGGGTTAACTATGGCTACACCTTC
TRBV29-1,TRBJ1-3,.,13,.,CSVWLAGGNTIYF,TGCAGCGTTTGGCTGGCGGGCGGAAACACCATATATTTT
TRBV5-6,TRBJ2-1,.,15,.,CASHLAGSAYNEQFF,TGTGCCAGCCACCTTGCGGGCTCGGCCTACAATGAGCAGTTCTTC
TRBV11-3,TRBJ2-1,.,12,.,CASSLELGEQFF,TGTGCCAGCAGCTTAGAGCTCGGTGAGCAGTTCTTC
TRBV28,TRBJ1-1,.,15,once,CASSLYHRSNTEAFF,TGTGCCAGCAGTTTATACCACAGATCGAACACTGAAGCTTTCTTT
TRBV10-3,TRBJ2-7,.,15,.,CAINSDREASYEQYF,TGTGCCATCAATTCGGACAGAGAAGCTTCCTACGAGCAGTACTTC
TRBV5-1,TRBJ2-7,TRBD2,14,.,CASSFSGITYEQYF,TGCGCCAGCAGCTTCAGCGGGATAACCTACGAGCAGTACTTC
TRBV5-6,TRBJ2-7,TRBD2,15,.,CASSQIAGAIYEQYF,TGTGCCAGCAGCCAAATAGCGGGAGCTATATACGAGCAGTACTTC
TRBV7-2,TRBJ2-1,TRBD2,15,.,CASSEGLAEYNEQFF,TGTGCCAGCAGCGAAGGACTAGCGGAGTACAATGAGCAGTTCTTC
TRBV7-2,TRBJ2-3,TRBD2,17,.,CASSPTGGRVGPDTQYF,TGTGCCAGCAGCCCGACCGGCGGGAGAGTGGGACCAGATACGCAGTATTTT
TRBV5-1,TRBJ2-2,TRBD2,14,.,CASRRETGTGELFF,TGCGCCAGCAGGCGGGAGACGGGCACCGGGGAGCTGTTTTTT
TRBV18,TRBJ2-7,.,14,.,CASSPGQLGYEQYF,TGTGCCAGCTCACCCGGACAGTTGGGCTACGAGCAGTACTTC
TRBV28,TRBJ2-7,TRBD2,17,.,CASSPFLMAGGFAEQYF,TGTGCCAGCAGTCCCTTCTTGATGGCGGGAGGATTCGCTGAGCAGTACTTC
TRBV11-2,TRBJ1-1,TRBD1,15,.,CASSPLTGGRTEAFF,TGTGCCAGCAGCCCCTTGACAGGGGGCAGGACTGAAGCTTTCTTT
TRBV11-3,TRBJ1-1,.,16,.,CASSLGGVGGIPEAFF,TGTGCCAGCAGCCTGGGTGGGGTCGGCGGGATACCTGAAGCTTTCTTT
TRBV18,TRBJ2-1,TRBD2,16,.,CASSPPNGRIRDEQFF,TGTGCCAGCTCACCACCGAACGGGAGGATTAGGGATGAGCAGTTCTTC
TRBV11-2,TRBJ1-1,.,13,.,CASSFHGEAEAFF,TGTGCCAGCAGCTTTCATGGGGAGGCTGAAGCTTTCTTT
TRBV6-1,TRBJ2-7,.,12,once,CASSLDFYEQYF,TGTGCCAGCAGCCTGGACTTCTACGAGCAGTACTTC
TRBV5-6,TRBJ2-5,.,11,.,CASSSQETQYF,TGTGCCAGCAGCTCGCAAGAGACCCAGTACTTC
TRBV16,TRBJ1-2,.,14,.,CASSQSGGGYGYTF,TGTGCCAGCAGCCAATCAGGCGGGGGCTATGGCTACACCTTC